The 20 T cell receptor beta chains given below trace back to one sample, sequenced in a study of blood T cell repertoires in COVID-19. Clones were read by immunoSEQ multiplex PCR, and TCRdb kept only the in-frame ones, dropping some. Of just over 250,000 clones listed, approximately 79% are singletons. Source material: PBMCs or T cells enriched from blood (not recorded which). The source is a man aged 25-40 years with acute COVID-19.

In this sample, this clone turned up a few times. The V and J genes are TRBV9 and TRBJ1-6; D is ambiguous. This CDR3 region has 15 residues. Between the trimmed V and J ends, which lost 4 bases and 7 bases, there was a span of 15 bases. Germline assignment: CDR1 SGDLS and CDR2 YYNGEE. The CDR3 sequence: CASSIGPLGNSPLHF. Here the CDR3 DNA reads TGTGCCAGCAGCATCGGCCCGCTCGGGAATTCACCCCTCCACTTT.

The chain links TRBV27 to TRBJ1-2; D is perhaps TRBD1 (6 bases). Germline CDR1 and CDR2: MNHEY and SMNVEV (reference sequence). Trimming removed 3 bases at V and 7 bases at J, with 12 bases between. This CDR3 spans 13 amino acids. The CDR3 spells CASSLLGGSGYTF. CDR3 in DNA: TGTGCCAGCAGTTTGCTAGGGGGATCTGGCTACACCTTC.

The chain is built from TRBV7-6 and TRBJ2-3; the match to TRBD1 covers 9 bases. V shed 6 bases and J 4 bases; nucleotides not matched to a gene: 14. Germline CDR1 reads SGHVS; CDR2 reads FNYEAQ. The CDR3 contains 17 residues. CDR3 protein: CASRQTAGTGKADTQYF. CDR3 in DNA: TGTGCCAGCAGACAAACAGCCGGGACAGGGAAAGCAGATACGCAGTATTTT.

The genes are TRBV12-5 and TRBJ2-5; D uncertain. The germline gives CDR1 LGHNT, CDR2 FRNRAP. V dropped 4 bases and J dropped 5 bases, with 5 bases sitting between them. CDR3 length: 11 residues. The CDR3 DNA is TGTGCTAGTGGTTCGTTTGAGACCCAGTACTTC. It yields the protein CASGSFETQYF.

Comments on this clone: The junction departs from the called germline gene at one end, perhaps through a read error. The chain carries TRBV5-1 and TRBJ2-1, with 8 bases aligning to TRBD2. The CDR3 sequence is 16 residues long. Germline CDR1 reads SGHRS; CDR2 reads YFSETQ. The CDR3 DNA is TGTGCCAGCAGCTCCCTTGCGGGAGGAGGATACAATGAGCAGTTCTTC. This sequence encodes CASSSLAGGGYNEQFF.

The chain links TRBV28 to TRBJ2-7; the match to TRBD2 covers 8 bases. V lost 5 bases and J lost 6; bases outside the gene matches: 9. Germline V gives CDR1 MDHEN, CDR2 SYDVKM. This CDR3 is built from 14 residues. As DNA, the CDR3 is TGTGCCAGCAGTACTCCCCCCGGGACTAGCGAGCAGTACGTC. Encoded protein: CASSTPPGTSEQYV.

The count of this clone is one. V is TRBV29-1 and J is TRBJ1-2; possible D gene TRBD1, 5 bases. From germline, CDR1 is SQVTM and CDR2 ANQGSEA. Between the trimmed V and J ends, which lost 1 base and 8 bases, there was a span of 14 bases. There are 13 residues in the CDR3. CDR3 DNA sequence: TGCAGCGTTGAAGCCACCGGGGGGGGAGGCTACACCTTC. This translates into CSVEATGGGGYTF.

This chain connects TRBV4-3 to TRBJ2-3; 12 bases are a match to TRBD2. CDR3 length equals 17 residues. Per germline, CDR1 LGHNA and CDR2 YSLEER. The V and J ends lost 0 bases and 7 bases, in that order; junction bases with no gene match: 8. In nucleotides, the CDR3 is TGCGCCAGCAGCCAAGATCTGGCTAGCGGGAGGGGGAATACGCAGTATTTT. This sequence encodes CASSQDLASGRGNTQYF.

CDR3 region: CASSPNRGGTEAFF. CDR3 in DNA: TGTGCCAGTAGTCCCAACAGGGGAGGCACTGAAGCTTTCTTT. The chain is built from TRBV19 and TRBJ1-1, with 7 bases identical to TRBD1. Germline CDR1 and CDR2: LNHDA and SQIVND (reference sequence). V shed 5 bases and J 4 bases; nucleotides not matched to a gene: 7. The CDR3 extends over 14 amino acids.

V is TRBV5-1 and J is TRBJ1-5; possibly TRBD1 for D (5 bases). This CDR3 region has 15 residues. The V end lost 4 bases, the J end lost 3 bases, and 14 bases lay between the germline ends. CDR1 is SGHRS and CDR2 is YFSETQ in the germline V gene. As DNA, the CDR3 is TGCGCCAGCAGCCCAGGGTCAGGGAACAATCAGCCCCAGCATTTT. Translation gives CASSPGSGNNQPQHF.

V is TRBV18 and J is TRBJ1-2, with no clear D. V lost 0 bases, J lost 5 bases, and 7 bases lay in between. This CDR3 is built from 13 residues. Looked up from germline, CDR1 is KGHSH and CDR2 is LQKENI. CDR3 loop: CASSPPTEYGYTF. DNA for the CDR3: TGTGCCAGCTCACCACCAACAGAGTATGGCTACACCTTC.

This chain links TRBV6-5 with TRBJ2-5; tentative D call: TRBD2 (6 bases). CDR1 is MNHEY, CDR2 SVGAGI, per germline. The CDR3 is 13 residues long. Trimming took 5 bases from V and 2 from J, leaving 9 bases between them. CDR3 region: CASSPAGQETQYF. As DNA, the CDR3 is TGTGCCAGCAGTCCCGCGGGACAAGAGACCCAGTACTTC.

This sequence joins TRBV28 and TRBJ1-2, with D possibly matching TRBD1 (6 bases). Germline V gives CDR1 MDHEN, CDR2 SYDVKM. V was clipped by 1 base and J by 7 bases, with 13 bases between them. This CDR3 is built from 14 residues. The DNA for the CDR3 is TGTGCCAGCAGTTTATTTACAGGGATGGGTGGCTACACCTTC. Its protein product is CASSLFTGMGGYTF.

The chain links TRBV5-4 to TRBJ1-1; a possible D gene is TRBD1 (5 bases). The length of the CDR3 is 13 residues. The germline CDR1 and CDR2 sequences are SGHNT and YYREEE (reference sequence). V was cut by 0 bases and J by 10 bases, with 13 bases left in between. CDR3 nucleotide sequence: TGTGCCAGCAGCTTGGTCGGGGGTCAGGGAGCTTTCTTT. This gives the protein CASSLVGGQGAFF. Full variable domain (missing parts from reference TRBV5-4 and TRBJ1-1): ETGVTQSPTHLIKTRGQQVTLRCSSQSGHNTVSWYQQALGQGPQFIFQYYREEENGRGNFPPRFSGLQFPNYSSELNVNALELDDSALYLCASSLVGGQGAFFGQGTRLTVV.

This sequence joins TRBV19 and TRBJ1-4; a possible D gene is TRBD1 (6 bases). Germline V gene data show CDR1 as LNHDA and CDR2 as SQIVND (reference sequence). V shed 3 bases and J shed 0 bases, with 14 bases lying between them. The CDR3 is 17 amino acids. In nucleotides, the CDR3 is TGTGCCAGTAGTATGTGGACAGACGTTGCAACTAATGAAAAACTGTTTTTT. Protein sequence: CASSMWTDVATNEKLFF.

The chain has TRBV2 and TRBJ1-1; 9 nucleotides agree with TRBD1. This CDR3 region has 16 residues. J gave up 1 base and V 6 bases, and 9 bases lay outside the gene matches. Per germline, CDR1 SNHLY and CDR2 FYNNEI. DNA of the CDR3: TGTGCCAGCAGGTTCCCGGGACAGGGATCGAACACTGAAGCTTTCTTT. Amino acid sequence: CASRFPGQGSNTEAFF.

The rearrangement links TRBV5-6 to TRBJ2-1; 12 bases fit TRBD2. V was clipped by 4 bases and J by 4 bases; unmatched bases: 9. The V gene's germline CDR1 is SGHDT and CDR2 YYEEEE. The CDR3 has 17 amino acids. CDR3 DNA sequence: TGTGCCAGCAGCAAAGGGAGCCTAGCGGGAGGGTACAATGAGCAGTTCTTC. It is translated as CASSKGSLAGGYNEQFF.

The rearrangement uses TRBV3-1 (or the pseudogene TRBV3-2) and TRBJ2-2; the match to TRBD2 covers 11 bases. Germline CDR1 is LGHDT and CDR2 is YNNKEL (reference sequence). J was trimmed by 1 base and V by 4 bases; bases with no gene match: 5. The CDR3 length is 17 residues. The DNA for the CDR3 is TGTGCCAGCAGCCTTGGACTAGCGGGCCGGAACACCGGGGAGCTGTTTTTT. Encoded protein: CASSLGLAGRNTGELFF.

The gene calls are TRBV10-1 and TRBJ2-1; 8 bases are a match to TRBD2. Germline loops: CDR1 WNHNN, CDR2 SYGVQD (reference sequence). J gave up 7 bases and V 7 bases, and 6 bases lay outside the gene matches. The CDR3 spans 13 residues. The CDR3 DNA sequence: TGCGCCAGCACGGCGGGGGGTTTTAATGAGCAGTTCTTC. It encodes CASTAGGFNEQFF.

In regard to this clone: Other DNA sequences within the sample encode an identical CDR3. The genes are TRBV5-1 and TRBJ1-2; D is unresolved. Between the trimmed V and J ends, which lost 1 base and 2 bases, there was a span of 3 bases. CDR1 is SGHRS, CDR2 YFSETQ, per germline. The CDR3 length is 12 residues. Here the CDR3 reads CASSLQNYGYTF. The CDR3 DNA sequence: TGCGCCAGCAGCTTGCAAAACTATGGCTACACCTTC.